These T cell receptor beta chains were read from a single sample in a study of T cell clonotyping in hematopoietic cell transplantation. Assay: immunoSEQ multiplex PCR; the TCRdb copy retains only in-frame clones and omits some. The repertoire holds about 41,000 clones, with approximately 95% as singletons. The sequenced sample consisted of peripheral blood mononuclear cells. Receptors were obtained from a man between 25 and 39 years old in good health. Some clones in this sample may be carry-over from other donors' samples. The conserved cysteine and the conserved F or W are not part of the CDR3 here.

CDR3aa: ASSAGTGATEAF
j_gene: TRBJ1-1
v_gene: TRBV5-4

CDR3aa: ASSEDGTSGGRKTQY
j_gene: TRBJ2-5
v_gene: TRBV6-1

CDR3aa: ASSNAGLNEKLF
j_gene: TRBJ1-4
v_gene: TRBV7-6

CDR3aa: ASSFTDTQY
j_gene: TRBJ2-3
v_gene: TRBV10-2

CDR3aa: ASSFLTGAYEQY
j_gene: TRBJ2-7
v_gene: TRBV7-8

CDR3aa: ASSLRTGNTEAF
j_gene: TRBJ1-1
v_gene: TRBV7-6

CDR3aa: ASSFGRGTYEQY
j_gene: TRBJ2-7
v_gene: TRBV5-8

CDR3aa: ASSFVSGRQEQY
j_gene: TRBJ2-7
v_gene: TRBV5-4

CDR3aa: SVENQADLGELF
j_gene: TRBJ2-2
v_gene: TRBV29-1

CDR3aa: ASSFPWALSNQPQH
j_gene: TRBJ1-5
v_gene: TRBV13

CDR3aa: ASSPGTENSPLH
j_gene: TRBJ1-6
v_gene: TRBV19

CDR3aa: ASQFGGMNTEAF
j_gene: TRBJ1-1
v_gene: TRBV11-2

CDR3aa: ARRRLAGGPDTQY
j_gene: TRBJ2-3
v_gene: TRBV2

CDR3aa: ASSSPGGGLFQPQH
j_gene: TRBJ1-5
v_gene: TRBV28

CDR3aa: ASSQVGVDEQY
j_gene: TRBJ2-7
v_gene: TRBV4-1

CDR3aa: ASSSPQRGQPQH
j_gene: TRBJ1-5
v_gene: TRBV27

CDR3aa: ASSLVHRGSSYNEQF
j_gene: TRBJ2-1
v_gene: TRBV7-2

CDR3aa: AWSLLTGGLNTEAF
j_gene: TRBJ1-1
v_gene: TRBV30

CDR3aa: ASSQEDKQPQH
j_gene: TRBJ1-5
v_gene: TRBV4-1

CDR3aa: ASSGQNYGYT
j_gene: TRBJ1-2
v_gene: TRBV7-8

CDR3aa: ASGMLGPNQETQY
j_gene: TRBJ2-5
v_gene: TRBV5-6

CDR3aa: ASSEPRVGFLGNQPQH
j_gene: TRBJ1-5
v_gene: TRBV6-1

CDR3aa: ASSQVWGGGTEAF
j_gene: TRBJ1-1
v_gene: TRBV4-3

CDR3aa: ASSLPGTGGWNEQY
j_gene: TRBJ2-7
v_gene: TRBV11-2

CDR3aa: ASGLRDYEQY
j_gene: TRBJ2-7
v_gene: TRBV12-5

CDR3aa: ASSSVLRGRAADTQY
j_gene: TRBJ2-3
v_gene: TRBV27

CDR3aa: ASIDRDGYGYT
j_gene: TRBJ1-2
v_gene: TRBV6-5

CDR3aa: ASRDRVITDTQY
j_gene: TRBJ2-3
v_gene: TRBV6-1